This TCR beta chain was identified in a study of T cells in Graves' hyperthyroidism and ophthalmopathy. Amplified TCR beta CDR3 regions came from RNA transcripts. During a first-round RT-PCR of the TCR CDR3, the HTBI primer set was used. Each CDR3 protein gets one entry after TCRdb re-called the multiplex PCR reads with MiXCR. This sample carries about 300,000 distinct CDR3 sequences, roughly 13% of them seen once, and the ten largest clones take roughly 7.9%. Germline lookup yields CDR1 SGHVS and CDR2 FNYEAQ. CDR3 size: 17 residues. For this clonotype: At one of its ends the junction is not consistent with the germline gene, which may arise from a read error.

Material: blood. The rearrangement uses TRBV7-6 and TRBJ2-6; 8 bases are a match to TRBD1. The clonotype was recovered from a woman aged 40 to 50 with Graves' hyperthyroidism. The DNA for the CDR3 is TGTGCCAGCAGCCCTCGGGCAGGGGGCGCTGGGGCCAACGGCCTGACTTTC. It yields the protein CASSPRAGGAGANGLTF.